A selection of T cell receptor beta chains follows, all from one sample in a study of human T cells and chemical hapten exposure. A single record per CDR3 protein comes from TCRdb applying MiXCR to the RACE reads. Among approximately 68,000 distinct CDR3 sequences, 8.5% were seen once, and the ten largest hold about 3.5%. This sample comprised whole blood, obtained in connection with sensitization to the hapten diphenylcyclopropenone (DPC). The origin of the receptors is a woman between 50 and 59 years old with alopecia areata. Some clones in this sample may be carry-over from other donors' samples. Each CDR3 is given with its conserved first and last residue.

>TRBJ1-5|TRBV24-1
CATSDGRALGPQHF
>TRBJ2-3|TRBV20-1
CSAIALDTQYF
>TRBJ1-1|TRBV29-1
CSVEGHLSTRGNTEAFF
>TRBJ2-2|TRBV25-1
CASSRLSSNTGELFF
>TRBJ2-3|TRBV12-3/TRBV12-4
CASSFRRGSTDTQYF
>TRBJ1-5|TRBV6-6
CASFRDIGVQPQHF
>TRBJ2-3|TRBV9
CASSVAGTTYLTDTQYF
>TRBJ1-4|TRBV27
CASSLVGEKLFF
>TRBJ1-5|TRBV20-1
CSASLGQLNQPQHF
>TRBJ2-7|TRBV6-5
CASSYSRDTHYEQYF
>TRBJ2-3|TRBV20-1
CSARLPGLDTDTQYF
>TRBJ1-4|TRBV6-1
CASVPGTGDEKLFF
>TRBJ2-3|TRBV21-1
CASSKGRDTQYF
>TRBJ2-3|TRBV12-3/TRBV12-4
CASSFGLAGVTDTQYF
>TRBJ2-3|TRBV5-1
CASSLEASGTDTQYF
>TRBJ2-1|TRBV7-9
CASSSGYNEQFF
>TRBJ2-7|TRBV12-5
CASGLVPEQYF
>TRBJ2-3|TRBV5-5
CASSLFETGSTDTQYF
>TRBJ1-1|TRBV30
CAWSPGMNTEAFF
>TRBJ2-5|TRBV10-3
CAISEEETQYF
>TRBJ2-1|TRBV28
CASSYQGWTGGLSNEQFF
>TRBJ2-1|TRBV12-3/TRBV12-4
CASSSPPSGLDNEQFF
>TRBJ1-1|TRBV3-1
CASSQRVDTEAFF
>TRBJ2-7|TRBV11-2
CASRQPGESYEQYF
>TRBJ2-1|TRBV29-1
CSVEEVASSYNEQFF
>TRBJ1-2|TRBV20-1
CSAPYVVNYGYTF
>TRBJ2-3|TRBV10-3
CAISESKTDTQYF
>TRBJ2-1|TRBV10-3
CAISAGASGSNEQFF
>TRBJ2-7|TRBV5-1
CASSVGGAYEQYF
>TRBJ2-4|TRBV4-1
CASSQLPGQLAKNIQYF
>TRBJ2-1|TRBV12-3/TRBV12-4
CASSLLASGSNEQFF
>TRBJ2-6|TRBV12-3/TRBV12-4
CASRPGGRTSGANVLTF
>TRBJ1-2|TRBV6-6
CASRPYTGFYGYTF
>TRBJ2-6|TRBV15
CATSRDGSNSGANVLTF
>TRBJ1-4|TRBV6-5
CASSYAEGNEKLFF
>TRBJ2-3|TRBV28
CASSPPGPDTQYF
>TRBJ2-1|TRBV27
CASSLSYPEAGGNNEQFF
>TRBJ2-5|TRBV12-3/TRBV12-4
CASSSGRLETQYF
>TRBJ1-4|TRBV11-3
CASSLRPGFCKLFF
>TRBJ2-3|TRBV13
CASSLAGGTDTQYF
>TRBJ1-2|TRBV5-1
CASTVGPAGNYGYTF